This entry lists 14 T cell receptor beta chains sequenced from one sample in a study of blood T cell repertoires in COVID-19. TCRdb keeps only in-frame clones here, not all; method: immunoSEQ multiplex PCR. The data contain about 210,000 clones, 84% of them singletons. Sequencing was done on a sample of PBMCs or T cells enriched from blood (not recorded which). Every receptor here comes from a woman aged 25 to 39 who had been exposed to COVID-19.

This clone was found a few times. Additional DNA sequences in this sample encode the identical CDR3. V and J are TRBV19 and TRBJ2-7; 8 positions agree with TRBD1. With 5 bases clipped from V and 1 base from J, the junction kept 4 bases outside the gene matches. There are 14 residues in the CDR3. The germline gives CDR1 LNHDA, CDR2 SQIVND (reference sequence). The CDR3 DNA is TGTGCCAGTAGTCCTGGGACAGGATCCTACGAGCAGTACTTC. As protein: CASSPGTGSYEQYF.

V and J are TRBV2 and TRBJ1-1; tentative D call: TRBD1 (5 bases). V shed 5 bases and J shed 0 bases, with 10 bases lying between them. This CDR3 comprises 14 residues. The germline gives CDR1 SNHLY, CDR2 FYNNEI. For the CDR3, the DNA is TGTGCCAGCAGTCAGGAGGGACTGAACACTGAAGCTTTCTTT. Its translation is CASSQEGLNTEAFF.

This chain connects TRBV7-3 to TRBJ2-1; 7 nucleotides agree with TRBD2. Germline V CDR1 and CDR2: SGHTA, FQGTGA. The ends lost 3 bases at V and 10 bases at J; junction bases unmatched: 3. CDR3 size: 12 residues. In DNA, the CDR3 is TGTGCCAGCAGCTTTGGGGGGGACGAGCAGTTCTTC. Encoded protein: CASSFGGDEQFF.

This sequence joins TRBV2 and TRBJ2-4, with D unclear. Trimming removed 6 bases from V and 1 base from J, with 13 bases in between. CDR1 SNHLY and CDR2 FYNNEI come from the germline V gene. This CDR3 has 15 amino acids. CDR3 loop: CASSGARLAKNIQYF. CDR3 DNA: TGTGCCAGCAGCGGAGCGAGGCTCGCCAAAAACATTCAGTACTTC.

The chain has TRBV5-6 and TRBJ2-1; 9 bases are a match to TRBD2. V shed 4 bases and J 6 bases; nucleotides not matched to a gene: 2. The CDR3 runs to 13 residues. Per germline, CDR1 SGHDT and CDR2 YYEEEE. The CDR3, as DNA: TGTGCCAGCAGCACGGGACTAGCCAATGAGCAGTTCTTC. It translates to CASSTGLANEQFF. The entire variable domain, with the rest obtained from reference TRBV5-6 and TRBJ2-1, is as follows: DAGVTQSPTHLIKTRGQQVTLRCSPKSGHDTVSWYQQALGQGPQFIFQYYEEEERQRGNFPDRFSGHQFPNYSSELNVNALLLGDSALYLCASSTGLANEQFFGPGTRLTVL.

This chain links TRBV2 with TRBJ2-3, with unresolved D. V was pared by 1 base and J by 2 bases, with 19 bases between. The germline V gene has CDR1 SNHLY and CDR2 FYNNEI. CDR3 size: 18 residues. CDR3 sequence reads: CASSEGGYTAMNTDTQYF. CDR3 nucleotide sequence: TGTGCCAGCAGTGAAGGAGGCTACACCGCCATGAACACAGATACGCAGTATTTT.

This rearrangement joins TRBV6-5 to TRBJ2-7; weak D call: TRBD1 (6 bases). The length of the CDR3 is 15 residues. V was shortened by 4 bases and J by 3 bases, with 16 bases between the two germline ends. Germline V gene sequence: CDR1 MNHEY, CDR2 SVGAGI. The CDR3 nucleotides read TGTGCCAGCAGTTTCCCGGGAAAGGGGGACTACGAGCAGTACTTC. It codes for CASSFPGKGDYEQYF.

The CDR3 here is CASSEYNNEKLFF. The CDR3 DNA sequence: TGTGCCAGCAGCGAATACAACAATGAAAAACTGTTTTTT. This rearrangement joins TRBV12-3 or TRBV12-4 to TRBJ1-4; D gene uncertain. This CDR3 has 13 residues. Trimming left V 6 bases short and J 5 bases short, with 10 bases between.

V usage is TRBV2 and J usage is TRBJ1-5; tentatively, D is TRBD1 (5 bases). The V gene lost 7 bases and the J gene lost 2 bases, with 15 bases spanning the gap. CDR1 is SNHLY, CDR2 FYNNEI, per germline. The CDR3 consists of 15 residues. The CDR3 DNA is TGTGCCAGCAAGGGCAGGGTAAAGCGCAATCAGCCCCAGCATTTT. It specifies CASKGRVKRNQPQHF.

Here the CDR3 DNA reads TGTGCCAGCAGCCAAGAGGCCAGCGGGGGCTACAATGAGCAGTTCTTC. It specifies CASSQEASGGYNEQFF. The chain links TRBV4-2 to TRBJ2-1; 8 bases align to TRBD2. V gave up 0 bases and J gave up 3 bases; unmatched junction bases: 4. Per the germline V gene, CDR1 is LGHNA and CDR2 is YNFKEQ. CDR3 length: 16 residues.

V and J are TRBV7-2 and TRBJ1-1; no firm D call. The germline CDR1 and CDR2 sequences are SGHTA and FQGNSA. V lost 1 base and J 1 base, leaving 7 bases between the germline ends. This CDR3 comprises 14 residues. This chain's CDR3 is CASSLGAPNTEAFF. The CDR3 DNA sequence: TGTGCCAGCAGCTTAGGGGCCCCGAACACTGAAGCTTTCTTT.

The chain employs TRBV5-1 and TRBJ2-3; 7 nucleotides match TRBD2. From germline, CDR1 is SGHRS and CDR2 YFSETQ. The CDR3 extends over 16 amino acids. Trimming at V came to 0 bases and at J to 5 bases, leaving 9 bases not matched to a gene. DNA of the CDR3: TGCGCCAGCAGCTTGGATGGGAGCGGGGCAGAAGATACGCAGTATTTT. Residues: CASSLDGSGAEDTQYF. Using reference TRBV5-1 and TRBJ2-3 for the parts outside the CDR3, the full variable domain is KAGVTQTPRYLIKTRGQQVTLSCSPISGHRSVSWYQQTPGQGLQFLFEYFSETQRNKGNFPGRFSGRQFSNSRSEMNVSTLELGDSALYLCASSLDGSGAEDTQYFGPGTRLTVL.

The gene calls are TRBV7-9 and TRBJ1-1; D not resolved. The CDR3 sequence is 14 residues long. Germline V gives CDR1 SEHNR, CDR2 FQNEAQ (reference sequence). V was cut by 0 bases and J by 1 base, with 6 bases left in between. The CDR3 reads CASSLAYGNTEAFF. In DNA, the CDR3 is TGTGCCAGCAGCTTAGCGTACGGGAACACTGAAGCTTTCTTT.

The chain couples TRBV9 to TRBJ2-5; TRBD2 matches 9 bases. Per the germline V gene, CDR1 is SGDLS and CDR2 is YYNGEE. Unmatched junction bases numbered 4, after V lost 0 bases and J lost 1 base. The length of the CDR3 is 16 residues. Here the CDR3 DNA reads TGTGCCAGCAGCGTAGGAACTAGCGGGTCCCAAGAGACCCAGTACTTC. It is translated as CASSVGTSGSQETQYF.